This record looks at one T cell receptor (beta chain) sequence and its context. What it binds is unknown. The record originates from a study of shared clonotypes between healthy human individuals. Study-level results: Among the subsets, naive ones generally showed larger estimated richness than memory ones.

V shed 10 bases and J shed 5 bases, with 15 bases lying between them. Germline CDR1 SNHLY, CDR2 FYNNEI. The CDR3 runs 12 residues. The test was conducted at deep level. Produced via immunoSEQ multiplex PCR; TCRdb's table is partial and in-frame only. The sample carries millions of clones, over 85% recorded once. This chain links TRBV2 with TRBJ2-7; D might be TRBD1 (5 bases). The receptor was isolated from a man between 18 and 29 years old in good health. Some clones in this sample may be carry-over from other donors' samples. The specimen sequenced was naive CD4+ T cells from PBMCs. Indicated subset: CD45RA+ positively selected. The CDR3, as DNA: TGTGCCACCTCGGACATCACGGACGAGCAGTACTTC. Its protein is CATSDITDEQYF. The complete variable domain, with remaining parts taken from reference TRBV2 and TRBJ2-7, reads EPEVTQTPSHQVTQMGQEVILRCVPISNHLYFYWYRQILGQKVEFLVSFYNNEISEKSEIFDDQFSVERPDGSNFTLKIRSTKLEDSAMYFCATSDITDEQYFGPGTRLTVT.